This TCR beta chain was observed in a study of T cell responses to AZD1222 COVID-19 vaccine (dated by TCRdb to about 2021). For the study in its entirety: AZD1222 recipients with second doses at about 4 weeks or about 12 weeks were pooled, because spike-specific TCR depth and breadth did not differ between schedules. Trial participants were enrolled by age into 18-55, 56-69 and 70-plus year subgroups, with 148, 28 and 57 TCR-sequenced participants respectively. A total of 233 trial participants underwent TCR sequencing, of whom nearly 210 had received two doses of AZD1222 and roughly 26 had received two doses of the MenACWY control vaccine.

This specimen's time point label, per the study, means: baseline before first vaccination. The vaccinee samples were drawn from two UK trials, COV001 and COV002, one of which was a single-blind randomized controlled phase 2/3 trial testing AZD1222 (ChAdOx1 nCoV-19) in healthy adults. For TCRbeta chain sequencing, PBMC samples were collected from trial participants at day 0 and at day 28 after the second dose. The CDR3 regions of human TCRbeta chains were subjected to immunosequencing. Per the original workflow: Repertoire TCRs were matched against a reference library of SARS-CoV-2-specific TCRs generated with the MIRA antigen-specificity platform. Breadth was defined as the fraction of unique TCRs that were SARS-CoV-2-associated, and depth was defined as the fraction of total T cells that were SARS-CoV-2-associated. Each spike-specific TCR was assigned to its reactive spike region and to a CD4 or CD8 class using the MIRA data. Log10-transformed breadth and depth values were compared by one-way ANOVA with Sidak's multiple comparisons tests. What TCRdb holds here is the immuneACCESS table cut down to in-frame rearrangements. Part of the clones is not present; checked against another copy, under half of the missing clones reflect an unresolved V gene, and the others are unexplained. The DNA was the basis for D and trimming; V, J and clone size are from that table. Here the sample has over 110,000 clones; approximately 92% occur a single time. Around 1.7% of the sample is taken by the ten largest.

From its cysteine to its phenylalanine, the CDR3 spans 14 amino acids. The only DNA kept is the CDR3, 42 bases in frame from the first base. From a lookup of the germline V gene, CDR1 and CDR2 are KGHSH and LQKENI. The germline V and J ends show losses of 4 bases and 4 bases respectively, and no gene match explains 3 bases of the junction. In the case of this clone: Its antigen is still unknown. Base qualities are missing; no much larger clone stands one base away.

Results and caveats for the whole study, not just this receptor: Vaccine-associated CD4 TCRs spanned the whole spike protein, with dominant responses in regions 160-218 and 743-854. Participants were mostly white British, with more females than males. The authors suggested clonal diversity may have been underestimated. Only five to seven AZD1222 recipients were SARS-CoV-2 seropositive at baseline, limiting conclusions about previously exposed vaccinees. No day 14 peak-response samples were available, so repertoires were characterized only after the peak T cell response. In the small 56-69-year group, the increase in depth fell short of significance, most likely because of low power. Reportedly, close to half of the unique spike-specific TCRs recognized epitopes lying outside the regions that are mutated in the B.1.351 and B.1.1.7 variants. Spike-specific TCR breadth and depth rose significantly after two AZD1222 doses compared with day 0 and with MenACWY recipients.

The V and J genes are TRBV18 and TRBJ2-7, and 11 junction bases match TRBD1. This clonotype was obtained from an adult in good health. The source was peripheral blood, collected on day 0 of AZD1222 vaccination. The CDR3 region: CASSLGTGGYEQYF. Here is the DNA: TGTGCCAGCTCACTCGGGACAGGGGGGTACGAGCAGTACTTC.